The clone carrying this T cell receptor beta chain was seen at least ten times. Its antigen is undetermined. V shed 5 bases and J 1 base; nucleotides not matched to a gene: 2. Germline CDR1 LGHNT, CDR2 FRNRAP. This CDR3 spans 14 amino acids. The sample belongs to a study of tumor-infiltrating lymphocytes in primary liver carcinoma. The study's findings and limits: Significantly larger top-250-clone fractions were found in tumors than in blood (p = 0.039).

The template, about 500 ng total RNA, yielded TCR beta cDNA made with a constant-region primer. Construction of TCR beta libraries relied on three successive nested multiplex PCR rounds employing slightly modified ARM-PCR. For around 9 cycles apiece, the opening two PCR rounds ran with TRBV1-TRBV30 forward primers and a C-beta reverse primer. Each CDR3 protein gets one entry after TCRdb re-called the multiplex PCR reads with MiXCR. The sample carries hundreds of thousands of distinct CDR3 sequences, approximately 60% recorded once. The researchers obtained blood RNA from unsorted whole blood and also extracted germline DNA. Patients carried chronic HBV infection without prior treatment.

The V call is TRBV12-5, the J call TRBJ2-1, with 7 nucleotides matching TRBD2. This sequence was found in a man aged 40-50 years with primary liver carcinoma and hepatitis B virus infection. The sample taken for sequencing was peripheral blood. The CDR3 protein is CASGGEGSYNEQFF. Here the CDR3 DNA reads TGTGCTAGTGGTGGGGAGGGATCCTACAATGAGCAGTTCTTC.